Here is one T cell receptor beta chain with its context. TCRdb independently ran MiXCR on the RT-PCR reads; one entry per CDR3 protein. Of over 650,000 distinct CDR3 sequences in the sample, around 20% were seen once. This specimen belongs to a study of response to subunit inactivated influenza vaccine. The input for sequencing was PBMCs from blood, taken more than 4 days after vaccination. The receptor comes from a middle-aged man who received an inactivated influenza vaccine.

In DNA, the CDR3 is TGTGCCAGCAGCATAGGCCTGCCCTACGAGCAGTACTTC. It translates to CASSIGLPYEQYF. This chain links TRBV28 with TRBJ2-7; no firm D call. The CDR3 totals 13 residues. V lost 6 bases, J lost 2 bases, and 11 bases lay in between. Germline V gives CDR1 MDHEN, CDR2 SYDVKM.